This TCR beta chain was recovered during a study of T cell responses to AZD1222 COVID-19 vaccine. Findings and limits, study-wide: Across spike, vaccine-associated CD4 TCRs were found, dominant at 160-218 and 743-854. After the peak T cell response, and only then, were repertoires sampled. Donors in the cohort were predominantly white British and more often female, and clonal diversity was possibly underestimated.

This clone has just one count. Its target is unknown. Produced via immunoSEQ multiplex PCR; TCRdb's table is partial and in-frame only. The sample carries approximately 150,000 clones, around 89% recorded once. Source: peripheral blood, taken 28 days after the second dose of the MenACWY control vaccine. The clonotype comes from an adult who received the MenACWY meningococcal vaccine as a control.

In DNA, the CDR3 is TGTGCCAGCTCGAAGGAATCTGGAAACACCATATATTTT. Translation gives CASSKESGNTIYF. This sequence joins TRBV18 and TRBJ1-3; no firm D call. Trimming removed 6 bases from V and 1 base from J, with 7 bases in between. Per germline, CDR1 KGHSH and CDR2 LQKENI. CDR3 length: 13 amino acids.